This entry lists 10 T cell receptor beta chains sequenced from one sample in a study of T cell responses to AZD1222 COVID-19 vaccine. TCRdb's table, derived via immunoSEQ multiplex PCR, lists solely in-frame clones and lacks some. Of some 80,000 clones listed, around 86% are singletons. Specimen: peripheral blood, collected on day 0 of AZD1222 vaccination. The source is an adult in good health.

CDR3 region: CASSLALLSGSAGELFF. DNA for the CDR3: TGTGCCAGCAGCTTAGCCCTCTTGAGCGGGAGTGCCGGGGAGCTGTTTTTT. V and J are TRBV11-2 and TRBJ2-2; 8 bases match TRBD2. Germline CDR1 is SGHAT and CDR2 is FQNNGV. The CDR3 contains 17 residues. Losses at the gene ends were 1 base for V and 6 bases for J; bases not matched to a gene: 10.

The J gene is TRBJ1-2, the V gene TRBV2; weak D call: TRBD1 (6 bases). V lost 1 base, J lost 4 bases, and 22 bases lay in between. Germline V gives CDR1 SNHLY, CDR2 FYNNEI. This CDR3 contains 18 residues. CDR3 coding DNA: TGTGCCAGCAGTGAAGGACGACGATCGAAGAGGGGGATCTATGGCTACACCTTC. It is translated as CASSEGRRSKRGIYGYTF. Using reference TRBV2 and TRBJ1-2 for the parts outside the CDR3, the full variable domain is EPEVTQTPSHQVTQMGQEVILRCVPISNHLYFYWYRQILGQKVEFLVSFYNNEISEKSEIFDDQFSVERPDGSNFTLKIRSTKLEDSAMYFCASSEGRRSKRGIYGYTFGSGTRLTVV.

This clone showed up just once. The J gene is TRBJ1-1, the V gene TRBV15; a weak D match, TRBD1 (6 bases). Germline CDR1 LNHNV, CDR2 YYDKDF (reference sequence). V was trimmed by 0 bases and J by 2 bases, leaving 16 bases between them. The CDR3 extends over 17 amino acids. This chain's CDR3 is CATSRDLQGMGNTEAFF. CDR3 nucleotide sequence: TGTGCCACCAGCAGAGACTTACAGGGAATGGGTAACACTGAAGCTTTCTTT.

The chain employs TRBV19 and TRBJ1-5; no clear D gene. The V gene's germline CDR1 is LNHDA and CDR2 SQIVND (reference sequence). CDR3 length equals 16 residues. V lost 1 base and J lost 5, with 15 bases in between. CDR3 sequence: CASSIGTFEVDQPQHF. CDR3 sequence (DNA): TGTGCCAGTAGTATAGGAACATTCGAGGTGGATCAGCCCCAGCATTTT.

CDR3 amino acids: CASSSRSGRYEQYF. Written as DNA, the CDR3 is TGTGCCAGCAGTAGCCGCTCGGGACGCTACGAGCAGTACTTC. V usage is TRBV7-2 and J usage is TRBJ2-7; either TRBD1 or TRBD2 may fit D (5 bases each). The germline V gene encodes CDR1 SGHTA and CDR2 FQGNSA. This CDR3 has 14 residues. V was trimmed by 6 bases and J by 3 bases, leaving 15 bases between them.

The V and J genes are TRBV12-5 and TRBJ1-5; weak D call: TRBD1 (5 bases). This CDR3 has 16 amino acids. Per the germline V gene, CDR1 is LGHNT and CDR2 is FRNRAP. The ends were cut back, 0 bases at V and 2 bases at J, with 11 bases in the middle. In nucleotides, the CDR3 is TGTGCTAGTGGTTTGGTTCAGGGATGGGGCAATCAGCCCCAGCATTTT. Its protein is CASGLVQGWGNQPQHF.

The V call is TRBV7-9, the J call TRBJ1-2; D uncertain. The germline V and J ends were trimmed by 5 bases and 0 bases, with 13 bases remaining between them. The CDR3 consists of 15 residues. Germline V gene sequence: CDR1 SEHNR, CDR2 FQNEAQ (reference sequence). CDR3 protein: CASSLSSATNYGYTF. CDR3 in DNA: TGTGCCAGCAGCCTTAGTTCAGCGACTAACTATGGCTACACCTTC.

The J gene is TRBJ1-1, the V gene TRBV19; D uncertain. In germline, CDR1 is LNHDA, CDR2 SQIVND (reference sequence). This CDR3 is built from 14 residues. V was cut by 1 base and J by 2 bases, with 8 bases left in between. The CDR3 is CASSIVMGNTEAFF. Here the CDR3 DNA reads TGTGCCAGTAGTATAGTGATGGGAAACACTGAAGCTTTCTTT.

The rearrangement joins TRBV29-1 to TRBJ1-2; 10 nucleotides agree with TRBD1. V gave up 5 bases and J gave up 7 bases; unmatched junction bases: 10. The CDR3 loop spans 14 amino acids. CDR1 is SQVTM, CDR2 ANQGSEA, per germline. CDR3 bases: TGCAGCGTTACGATACAGACAGGGGGCAGTGGCTACACCTTC. Translating it yields CSVTIQTGGSGYTF.

This clone was seen only a few times. This chain joins TRBV4-1 and TRBJ1-1; 8 positions match TRBD1. The V gene's germline CDR1 is MGHRA and CDR2 YSYEKL. With V trimmed by 3 bases and J by 4 bases, 4 bases remained unmatched. The CDR3 loop spans 14 amino acids. The CDR3 region is CASSHTGGSTEAFF. In DNA form, the CDR3 reads TGCGCCAGCAGCCATACAGGGGGTAGCACTGAAGCTTTCTTT.